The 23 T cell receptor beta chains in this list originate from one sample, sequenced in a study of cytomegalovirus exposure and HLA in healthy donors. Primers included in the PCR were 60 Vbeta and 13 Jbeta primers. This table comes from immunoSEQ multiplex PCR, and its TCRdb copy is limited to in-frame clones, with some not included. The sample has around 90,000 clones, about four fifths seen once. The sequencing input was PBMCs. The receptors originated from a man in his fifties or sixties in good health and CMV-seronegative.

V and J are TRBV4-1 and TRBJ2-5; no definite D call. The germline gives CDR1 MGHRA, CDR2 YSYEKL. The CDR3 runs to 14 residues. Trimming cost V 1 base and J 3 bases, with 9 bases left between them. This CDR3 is CASSQGVSEETQYF. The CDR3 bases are TGCGCCAGCAGCCAAGGTGTATCGGAAGAGACCCAGTACTTC.

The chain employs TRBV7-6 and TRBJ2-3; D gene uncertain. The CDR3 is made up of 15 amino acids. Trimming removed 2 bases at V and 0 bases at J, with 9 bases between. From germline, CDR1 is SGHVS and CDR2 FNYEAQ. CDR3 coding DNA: TGTGCCAGCAGCTTACGCAGTCCTAGCACAGATACGCAGTATTTT. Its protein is CASSLRSPSTDTQYF.

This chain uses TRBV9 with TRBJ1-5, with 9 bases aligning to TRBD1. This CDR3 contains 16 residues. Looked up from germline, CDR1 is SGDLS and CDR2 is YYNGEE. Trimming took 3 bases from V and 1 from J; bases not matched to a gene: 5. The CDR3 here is CASSETGGVSNQPQHF. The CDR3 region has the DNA TGTGCCAGCAGCGAAACAGGGGGCGTGAGCAATCAGCCCCAGCATTTT.

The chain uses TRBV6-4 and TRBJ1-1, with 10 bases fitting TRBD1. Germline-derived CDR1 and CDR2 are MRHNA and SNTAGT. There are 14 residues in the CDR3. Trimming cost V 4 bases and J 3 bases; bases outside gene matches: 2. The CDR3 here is CASSATGGYTEAFF. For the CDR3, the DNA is TGTGCCAGCAGTGCGACAGGGGGCTACACTGAAGCTTTCTTT.

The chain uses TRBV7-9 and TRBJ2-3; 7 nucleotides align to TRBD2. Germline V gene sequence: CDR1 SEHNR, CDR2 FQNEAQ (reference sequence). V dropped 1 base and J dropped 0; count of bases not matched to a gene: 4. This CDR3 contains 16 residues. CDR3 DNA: TGTGCCAGCAGCTTAGGATTTAGCGGGAGCACAGATACGCAGTATTTT. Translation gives CASSLGFSGSTDTQYF.

The CDR3 bases are TGTGCCAGCAGCTTTTCAGGGGATTTGGCCAACGTCCTGACTTTC. This encodes CASSFSGDLANVLTF. The chain is built from TRBV7-9 and TRBJ2-6, with a tentative D call TRBD1 (6 bases). CDR1 SEHNR and CDR2 FQNEAQ come from the germline V gene (reference sequence). This CDR3 is built from 15 residues. Trimming cost V 3 bases and J 6 bases, with 12 bases left between them.

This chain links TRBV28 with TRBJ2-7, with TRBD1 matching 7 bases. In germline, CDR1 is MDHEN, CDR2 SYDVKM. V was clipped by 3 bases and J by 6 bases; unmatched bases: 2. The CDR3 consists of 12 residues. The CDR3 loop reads CASSFSGGEQYF. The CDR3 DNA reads TGTGCCAGCAGTTTTTCAGGGGGCGAGCAGTACTTC.

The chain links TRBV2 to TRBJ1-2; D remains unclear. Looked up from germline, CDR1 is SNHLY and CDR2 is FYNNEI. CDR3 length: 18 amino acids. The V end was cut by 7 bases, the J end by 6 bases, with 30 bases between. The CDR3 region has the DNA TGTGCCAGCATTAAGACCCTAGTACTACCGGCGGAGCGCAATGGCTACACCTTC. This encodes CASIKTLVLPAERNGYTF.

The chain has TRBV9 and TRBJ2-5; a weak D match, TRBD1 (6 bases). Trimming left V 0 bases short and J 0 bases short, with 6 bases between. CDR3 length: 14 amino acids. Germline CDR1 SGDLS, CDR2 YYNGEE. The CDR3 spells CASSVEGDQETQYF. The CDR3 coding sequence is TGTGCCAGCAGCGTAGAGGGGGACCAAGAGACCCAGTACTTC.

The CDR3 DNA sequence: TGTGCCAGCAGCATAGGAGGGCGGAATGAGCAGTTCTTC. Translation gives CASSIGGRNEQFF. V gene TRBV28 combines with J gene TRBJ2-1; a weak D match, TRBD2 (6 bases). Germline CDR1 MDHEN, CDR2 SYDVKM. Trimming shortened V by 6 bases and J by 7 bases, and 13 bases separated the two germline ends. The length of the CDR3 is 13 residues.

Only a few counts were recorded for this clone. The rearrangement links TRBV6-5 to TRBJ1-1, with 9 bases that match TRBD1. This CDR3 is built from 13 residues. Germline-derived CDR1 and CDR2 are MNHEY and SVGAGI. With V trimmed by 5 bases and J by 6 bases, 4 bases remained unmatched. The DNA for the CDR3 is TGTGCCAGCAGTAGGGACAGGGTAGCTGAAGCTTTCTTT. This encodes CASSRDRVAEAFF.

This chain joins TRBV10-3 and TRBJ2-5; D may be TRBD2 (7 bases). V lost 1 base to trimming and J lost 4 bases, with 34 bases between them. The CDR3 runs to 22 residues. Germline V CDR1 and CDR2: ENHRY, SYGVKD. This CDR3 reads CAISEFWGRRVGGTTSPETQYF. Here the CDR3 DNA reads TGTGCCATCAGTGAGTTCTGGGGGCGGAGGGTGGGGGGGACTACGTCCCCAGAGACCCAGTACTTC.

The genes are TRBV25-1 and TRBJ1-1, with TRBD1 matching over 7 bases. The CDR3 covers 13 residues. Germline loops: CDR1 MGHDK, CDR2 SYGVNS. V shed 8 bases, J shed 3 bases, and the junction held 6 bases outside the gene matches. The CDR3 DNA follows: TGTGCCAGCCTATACCAGGGGGACACTGAAGCTTTCTTT. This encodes CASLYQGDTEAFF.

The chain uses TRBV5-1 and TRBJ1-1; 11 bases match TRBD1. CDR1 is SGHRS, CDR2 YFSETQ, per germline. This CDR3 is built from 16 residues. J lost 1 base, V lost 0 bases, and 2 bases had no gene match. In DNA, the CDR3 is TGCGCCAGCAGCTTGGGGACAGGGGGCCAGAACACTGAAGCTTTCTTT. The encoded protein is CASSLGTGGQNTEAFF.

The CDR3 loop reads CAWSKGGGATDTQYF. DNA for the CDR3: TGTGCCTGGAGTAAAGGGGGAGGGGCAACAGATACGCAGTATTTT. The chain couples TRBV30 to TRBJ2-3; possible D gene TRBD2, 7 bases. Trimming pared 2 bases from V and 3 bases from J, leaving 15 bases between. Germline V CDR1 and CDR2: GTSNPN, SVGIG (reference sequence). CDR3 length: 15 amino acids. Full variable domain (rest looked up from reference TRBV30 and TRBJ2-3): SQTIHQWPATLVQPVGSPLSLECTVEGTSNPNLYWYRQAAGRGLQLLFYSVGIGQISSEVPQNLSASRPQDRQFILSSKKLLLSDSGFYLCAWSKGGGATDTQYFGPGTRLTVL.

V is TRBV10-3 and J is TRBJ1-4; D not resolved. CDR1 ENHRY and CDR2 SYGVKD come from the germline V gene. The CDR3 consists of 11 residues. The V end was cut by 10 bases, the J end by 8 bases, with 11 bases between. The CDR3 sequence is CATRGGEKLFF. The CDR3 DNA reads TGTGCCACCCGGGGAGGGGAAAAACTGTTTTTT.

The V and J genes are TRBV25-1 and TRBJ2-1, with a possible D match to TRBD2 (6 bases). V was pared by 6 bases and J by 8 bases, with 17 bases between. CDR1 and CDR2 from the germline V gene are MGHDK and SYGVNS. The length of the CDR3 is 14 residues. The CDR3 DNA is TGTGCCAGCAGGTTGGGGGTGGGGGGTGATGAGCAGTTCTTC. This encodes CASRLGVGGDEQFF.

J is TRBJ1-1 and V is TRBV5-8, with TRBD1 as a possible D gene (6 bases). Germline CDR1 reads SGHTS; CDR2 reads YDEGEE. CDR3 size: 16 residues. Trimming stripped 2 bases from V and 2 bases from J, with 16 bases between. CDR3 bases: TGTGCCAGCAGCTTCGTGACAGGACAAGGAAACACTGAAGCTTTCTTT. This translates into CASSFVTGQGNTEAFF.

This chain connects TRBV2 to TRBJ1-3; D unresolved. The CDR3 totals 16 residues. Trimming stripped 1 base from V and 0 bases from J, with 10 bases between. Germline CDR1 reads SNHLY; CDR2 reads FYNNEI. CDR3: CASSEGRGASGNTIYF. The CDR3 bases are TGTGCCAGCAGTGAAGGTCGGGGTGCCTCTGGAAACACCATATATTTT.

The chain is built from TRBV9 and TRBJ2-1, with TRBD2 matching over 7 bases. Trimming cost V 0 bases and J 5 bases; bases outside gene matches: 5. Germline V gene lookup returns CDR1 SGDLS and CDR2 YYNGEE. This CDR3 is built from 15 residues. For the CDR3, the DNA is TGTGCCAGCAGCGTAGTATCCCGGGAGGACAATGAGCAGTTCTTC. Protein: CASSVVSREDNEQFF.

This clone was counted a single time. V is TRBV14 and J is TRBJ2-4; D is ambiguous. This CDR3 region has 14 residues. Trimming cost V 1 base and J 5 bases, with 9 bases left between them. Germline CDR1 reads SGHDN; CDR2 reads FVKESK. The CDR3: CASSQVGSQNIQYF. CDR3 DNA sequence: TGTGCCAGCAGCCAAGTGGGTAGCCAAAACATTCAGTACTTC.

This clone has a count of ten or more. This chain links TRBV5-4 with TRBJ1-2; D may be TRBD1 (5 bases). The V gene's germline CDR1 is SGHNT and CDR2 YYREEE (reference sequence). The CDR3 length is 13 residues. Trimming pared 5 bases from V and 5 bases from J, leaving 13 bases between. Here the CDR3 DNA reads TGTGCCAGCAGTACAGGTGGAACGTATGGCTACACCTTC. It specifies CASSTGGTYGYTF.

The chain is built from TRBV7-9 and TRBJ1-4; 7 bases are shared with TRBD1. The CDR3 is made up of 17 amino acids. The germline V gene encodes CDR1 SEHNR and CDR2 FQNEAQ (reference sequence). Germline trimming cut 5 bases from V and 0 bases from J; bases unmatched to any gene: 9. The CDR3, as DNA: TGTGCCAGCAGCCGATTCGGACAGGCGACAACTAATGAAAAACTGTTTTTT. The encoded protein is CASSRFGQATTNEKLFF.